The next 31 T cell receptor beta chains were all read from a single sample in a study of T cells in Graves' hyperthyroidism and ophthalmopathy (dated by TCRdb to the late 2010s). Library creation used multiplex PCR. Sequenced using an Illumina HiSeq 2000. Amplification of TCR beta CDR3 regions was carried out from RNA transcripts. The TCR CDR3 was subjected to a first round of RT-PCR using the HTBI primer set and the Qiagen OneStep RT-PCR kit. TCRdb ran its own pipeline on the public reads, namely fastp trimming at Q25 and MiXCR clone calling, and kept in-frame beta chains. Rows with one shared CDR3 protein collapse into an entry with the most common genes and DNA. In this sample the table shows more than 45,000 distinct CDR3 sequences, roughly 49% of which occur a single time. Jointly, the top ten make up about an eighth of the sample. Sequencing was done on a sample of blood. Receptor source: a woman aged 30 to 39 with Graves' ophthalmopathy.

This clonotype has a count of ten or more. This chain joins TRBV7-9 and TRBJ2-3; the D is unclear. CDR1 SEHNR and CDR2 FQNEAQ come from the germline V gene (reference sequence). This CDR3 has 15 amino acids. V was cut by 4 bases and J by 2 bases, with 13 bases left in between. The CDR3 here is CASSSRTGSTDTQYF. For the CDR3, the DNA is TGTGCCAGCAGCTCAAGGACGGGTTCCACAGATACGCAGTATTTT.

This clonotype was seen ten or more times. The chain recombines TRBV9 with TRBJ2-3, with unresolved D. The CDR3 sequence is 15 residues long. V lost 0 bases, J lost 2 bases, and 10 bases lay in between. The germline gives CDR1 SGDLS, CDR2 YYNGEE. The DNA for the CDR3 is TGTGCCAGCAGCGTAGAGTCGCGCCTCACAGATACGCAGTATTTT. The encoded protein is CASSVESRLTDTQYF.

V is TRBV10-3 and J is TRBJ2-1; 9 bases are shared with TRBD2. The CDR3 extends over 16 amino acids. Unmatched junction bases numbered 4, after V lost 4 bases and J lost 0 bases. Germline values: CDR1 ENHRY, CDR2 SYGVKD. CDR3 protein: CAISGGGRASYNEQFF. CDR3 sequence (DNA): TGTGCCATCAGTGGGGGCGGGAGGGCCTCCTACAATGAGCAGTTCTTC.

A remark on this clonotype: This may be a read error, as it is one base from a much larger clone. The CDR3 does not close with the conserved phenylalanine or tryptophan, likely indicating a read error. CDR3 coding DNA: TGTGCCAGCAGTTTAGAACAACTCGGCACAGATACGCAGTATTCT. This translates into CASSLEQLGTDTQYS. The J gene is TRBJ2-3, the V gene TRBV28, with D uncertain. Trimming took 2 bases from V and 1 from J, leaving 10 bases between them. The CDR3 runs to 15 residues. Germline CDR1 reads MDHEN; CDR2 reads SYDVKM.

This clonotype rates as medium-sized (0.01 to 0.1%). The chain combines TRBV24-1 with TRBJ1-2; the D gene is possibly TRBD1 (5 bases). The germline gives CDR1 KGHDR, CDR2 SFDVKD. The V end lost 5 bases, the J end lost 6 bases, and 12 bases lay between the germline ends. This CDR3 has 13 residues. This CDR3 reads CATSVRAGDGYTF. As DNA, the CDR3 is TGTGCCACCAGTGTTCGTGCGGGGGATGGCTACACCTTC.

This clonotype appeared a few times. At one boundary the junction diverges from the germline segment, which might be a read error. The J gene is TRBJ1-5, the V gene TRBV10-1; TRBD1 aligns across 12 bases. The CDR3 is 15 residues long. Germline values: CDR1 WNHNN, CDR2 SYGVQD (reference sequence). CDR3 DNA: TGTGCCAGCTCACCGGGACAGGGGGCTAATCAGCCCCAGCATTTT. This gives the protein CASSPGQGANQPQHF.

This clonotype was observed at least ten times. This chain joins TRBV5-4 and TRBJ1-1; 7 nucleotides match TRBD1. This CDR3 is 14 amino acids long. V gave up 3 bases and J gave up 5 bases; unmatched junction bases: 7. Germline CDR1 reads SGHNT; CDR2 reads YYREEE (reference sequence). The CDR3 DNA reads TGTGCCAGCAGCTCCGGGCAGGGGGGTACTGAAGCTTTCTTT. Its protein product is CASSSGQGGTEAFF.

A note on this clonotype: Just one base apart from a much larger clone, this may be a read error. The chain couples TRBV7-2 to TRBJ2-7, with D possibly matching TRBD1 (5 bases). CDR1 SGHTA and CDR2 FQGNSA come from the germline V gene. The CDR3 loop spans 15 amino acids. For the CDR3, the DNA is TGTGCCAGCAGCCTGCCGACAGAGGTTTCCCACGAGCAGCACTTC. It specifies CASSLPTEVSHEQHF.

For this clonotype: The junction differs from germline at one of its ends, possibly a read error. V gene TRBV13 combines with J gene TRBJ2-1, with TRBD1 matching 11 bases. Germline loops: CDR1 PRHDT, CDR2 FYEKMQ (reference sequence). The length of the CDR3 is 13 residues. The DNA for the CDR3 is TGTGCCTGCCGGACAGGGGGCAACAATGGGCAGTTCTTC. It encodes CACRTGGNNGQFF.

V is TRBV19 and J is TRBJ2-1, with TRBD1 identical over 9 bases. Germline V gives CDR1 LNHDA, CDR2 SQIVND (reference sequence). The CDR3 length is 15 residues. J was trimmed by 10 bases and V by 6 bases; bases with no gene match: 13. CDR3 in amino acids: CASRLGQGMAGEQFF. In nucleotides, the CDR3 is TGTGCCAGTAGGCTTGGACAGGGGATGGCCGGGGAGCAGTTCTTC.

This clonotype has a count of ten or more. V gene TRBV5-4 combines with J gene TRBJ1-1; the match to TRBD1 covers 8 bases. Per the germline V gene, CDR1 is SGHNT and CDR2 is YYREEE (reference sequence). V lost 4 bases and J lost 1; bases outside the gene matches: 18. The CDR3 is 19 amino acids. As DNA, the CDR3 is TGTGCCAGCAGCCGAGGGCCGGGACAGGATAAGGATGGGAACACTGAAGCTTTCTTT. It codes for CASSRGPGQDKDGNTEAFF.

This clonotype has a handful of counts. A single base separates this from a much larger clone, so it may be a read error. No conserved phenylalanine or tryptophan ends this CDR3, so it is likely a read error. V gene TRBV11-2 combines with J gene TRBJ2-7; a weak D match, TRBD2 (6 bases). Trimming removed 1 base at V and 2 bases at J, with 15 bases between. This CDR3 is 16 amino acids long. Germline V gene data show CDR1 as SGHAT and CDR2 as FQNNGV. CDR3 nucleotide sequence: TGTGCCAGCAGCTTAGGTGCGGGATCGAGCGCCTACGAGCAGTACCTC. The encoded protein is CASSLGAGSSAYEQYL.

V usage is TRBV6-6 and J usage is TRBJ1-4, with D maybe TRBD1 (6 bases). Trimming removed 5 bases at V and 7 bases at J, with 14 bases between. The CDR3 is 14 residues long. Looked up from germline, CDR1 is MNHNY and CDR2 is SVGAGI (reference sequence). The CDR3 DNA reads as TGTGCCAGCAGTATAAACAGGGTTTTTGAAAAACTGTTTTTT. Its translation is CASSINRVFEKLFF.

In this sample, this clonotype turned up many times. The chain has TRBV27 and TRBJ2-7; D gene uncertain. V lost 3 bases and J 3 bases, leaving 12 bases between the germline ends. The germline gives CDR1 MNHEY, CDR2 SMNVEV (reference sequence). The CDR3 has 14 residues. The CDR3 protein is CASSFRPDGYEQYF. In DNA form, the CDR3 reads TGTGCCAGCAGTTTTCGCCCTGACGGCTACGAGCAGTACTTC.

About this clonotype itself: A read error may account for a junction end that differs from germline. The chain carries TRBV7-3 and TRBJ2-7; D is unclear. Germline loops: CDR1 SGHTA, CDR2 FQGTGA. The CDR3 loop spans 14 amino acids. The CDR3 DNA reads as TGTGCCAGCAGCCCCCACGCGGCCCGGTACGAGCGGTACTTC. This sequence encodes CASSPHAARYERYF.

V usage is TRBV2 and J usage is TRBJ1-2; D is possibly TRBD1 (5 bases). Trimming cost V 6 bases and J 1 base, with 15 bases left between them. Germline V gene lookup returns CDR1 SNHLY and CDR2 FYNNEI. The CDR3 runs 15 residues. Written as DNA, the CDR3 is TGTGCCAGCAGGGCTGCCCGGGACGTTAACTATGGCTACACCTTC. Amino acids: CASRAARDVNYGYTF. Using reference TRBV2 and TRBJ1-2 for the parts outside the CDR3, the full variable domain is EPEVTQTPSHQVTQMGQEVILRCVPISNHLYFYWYRQILGQKVEFLVSFYNNEISEKSEIFDDQFSVERPDGSNFTLKIRSTKLEDSAMYFCASRAARDVNYGYTFGSGTRLTVV.

This clonotype was seen many times. The rearrangement joins TRBV5-4 to TRBJ2-7; 7 bases match TRBD2. J was trimmed by 0 bases and V by 0 bases; bases with no gene match: 3. The CDR3 is made up of 15 amino acids. Germline V gene lookup returns CDR1 SGHNT and CDR2 YYREEE (reference sequence). The CDR3 DNA follows: TGTGCCAGCAGCTTGGATACTAGCGACTCCTACGAGCAGTACTTC. Translated: CASSLDTSDSYEQYF.

Many counts were recorded for this clonotype. V is TRBV20-1 and J is TRBJ2-5; D is unclear. The V gene's germline CDR1 is DFQATT and CDR2 SNEGSKA (reference sequence). V dropped 0 bases and J dropped 8 bases, with 10 bases sitting between them. The CDR3 loop spans 12 amino acids. The CDR3 sequence is CSARESLSTQYF. The CDR3 DNA sequence: TGCAGTGCTAGAGAATCGTTGTCTACCCAGTACTTC.

The chain uses TRBV28 and TRBJ2-5; D remains unclear. Per the germline V gene, CDR1 is MDHEN and CDR2 is SYDVKM. V shed 8 bases and J shed 3 bases, with 4 bases lying between them. This CDR3 comprises 10 residues. CDR3 bases: TGTGCCAGCGGCGAAGAGACCCAGTACTTC. Its protein product is CASGEETQYF.

A remark on this clonotype: The junction does not match germline at one end; this may be a read error. V is TRBV28 and J is TRBJ2-3; 7 bases fit TRBD2. The CDR3 consists of 15 residues. Germline lookup yields CDR1 MDHEN and CDR2 SYDVKM. The CDR3: CASSLSGDSTDTQDF. The CDR3 DNA reads as TGTGCCAGCAGTCTCAGCGGGGATAGCACAGATACGCAGGATTTT.

V is TRBV19 and J is TRBJ2-3; tentative D call: TRBD1 (6 bases). Germline CDR1 and CDR2: LNHDA and SQIVND (reference sequence). Trimming cost V 4 bases and J 3 bases, with 14 bases left between them. The CDR3 is 15 residues long. The CDR3 sequence: CASSTLDSDTDTQYF. CDR3 DNA sequence: TGTGCCAGTAGTACCCTGGACAGCGATACAGATACGCAGTATTTT.

This chain joins TRBV20-1 and TRBJ1-1; 8 bases line up with TRBD1. This CDR3 is built from 11 residues. V trimming: 6 bases; J trimming: 8 bases; junction bases outside the gene matches: 5. Per germline, CDR1 DFQATT and CDR2 SNEGSKA (reference sequence). The CDR3 DNA is TGCAGTGCGAGACAGGGGCGAGAAGCTTTCTTT. The encoded protein is CSARQGREAFF.

The chain joins TRBV19 to TRBJ2-6; 9 nucleotides line up with TRBD1. This CDR3 contains 15 residues. Trimming removed 4 bases from V and 2 bases from J; junction bases left unmatched: 0. Germline CDR1 is LNHDA and CDR2 is SQIVND (reference sequence). The CDR3 protein is CASSRQGAGANVLTF. The CDR3 DNA is TGTGCCAGTAGTAGACAGGGGGCTGGGGCCAACGTCCTGACTTTC.

In this sample, this clonotype turned up many times. V usage is TRBV29-1 and J usage is TRBJ2-5; D is possibly TRBD2 (5 bases). The CDR3 contains 12 residues. Germline V gives CDR1 SQVTM, CDR2 ANQGSEA. V was clipped by 6 bases and J by 2 bases, with 10 bases between them. The CDR3 loop reads CSVSLAQETQYF. CDR3 DNA sequence: TGCAGCGTGTCCTTAGCGCAAGAGACCCAGTACTTC.

The sample holds many counts of this clonotype. The chain joins TRBV28 to TRBJ2-3; 7 positions agree with TRBD1. The CDR3 totals 16 residues. CDR1 is MDHEN and CDR2 is SYDVKM in the germline V gene. V was clipped by 4 bases and J by 0 bases; unmatched bases: 7. CDR3 nucleotide sequence: TGTGCCAGCAGTTCTCGTTGGACAGGTAGCACAGATACGCAGTATTTT. It is translated as CASSSRWTGSTDTQYF.

This clonotype appeared once. The gene calls are TRBV25-1 and TRBJ2-7, with 11 nucleotides matching TRBD2. This CDR3 is built from 16 residues. CDR1 and CDR2 (germline): MGHDK, SYGVNS. After removal of 4 bases from V and 5 bases from J, the junction contained 10 bases not matched to a gene. Written as DNA, the CDR3 is TGTGCCAGCAGTGGCCCCTTAGCGGGAGGGCCCCACGAGCAGTACTTC. It is translated as CASSGPLAGGPHEQYF.

In DNA form, the CDR3 reads TGTGCCAGCTCAAACCGACAGCCGGATACGCAGTATTTT. Protein: CASSNRQPDTQYF. This chain connects TRBV18 to TRBJ2-3; weak D call: TRBD1 (5 bases). CDR1 KGHSH and CDR2 LQKENI come from the germline V gene. CDR3 size: 13 residues. Trimming pared 5 bases from V and 6 bases from J, leaving 12 bases between.

This clonotype was counted many times. V and J are TRBV7-9 and TRBJ2-4; TRBD2 matches 11 bases. The CDR3 contains 16 residues. V shed 8 bases and J 9 bases; nucleotides not matched to a gene: 15. Germline CDR1 is SEHNR and CDR2 is FQNEAQ (reference sequence). CDR3 nucleotides: TGTGCCAGCGAGAGTGGGGGTAGCGGGAGGGTAGGCATTCAGTACTTC. Protein: CASESGGSGRVGIQYF.

This clonotype was counted ten times or more. This chain links TRBV19 with TRBJ2-2; D uncertain. The V end was cut by 6 bases, the J end by 3 bases, with 11 bases between. CDR1 is LNHDA, CDR2 SQIVND, per germline (reference sequence). The CDR3 is made up of 14 amino acids. The CDR3 nucleotides read TGTGCCAGTAGGACACGAGTTGACACCGGGGAGCTGTTTTTT. Encoded protein: CASRTRVDTGELFF. The whole variable domain, filled in from reference TRBV19 and TRBJ2-2, reads DGGITQSPKYLFRKEGQNVTLSCEQNLNHDAMYWYRQDPGQGLRLIYYSQIVNDFQKGDIAEGYSVSREKKESFPLTVTSAQKNPTAFYLCASRTRVDTGELFFGEGSRLTVL.

Concerning this clonotype itself: A much more abundant neighbour one base away suggests this may be a read error. The chain links TRBV3-1 to TRBJ2-1; the D is unclear. The CDR3 contains 16 residues. CDR1 and CDR2 (germline): LGHDT, YNNKEL (reference sequence). This CDR3 is CASSLLALSSYHEQFF. The CDR3, as DNA: TGTGCCAGCAGCCTACTTGCGTTGAGCTCCTACCATGAGCAGTTCTTC.

The chain has TRBV7-6 and TRBJ2-3; 12 bases align to TRBD2. Per germline, CDR1 SGHVS and CDR2 FNYEAQ. The CDR3 totals 19 residues. The junction had 13 bases not matched to a gene; V was cut back by 0 bases and J by 6 bases. This CDR3 is CASSLAMLAGGPGGDTQYF. The CDR3 DNA is TGTGCCAGCAGCTTAGCTATGCTAGCGGGAGGGCCAGGCGGGGATACGCAGTATTTT.